Sequencing of this T cell receptor (beta chain) was carried out in a study of blood T cells in healthy people across ages. For the second PCR, which ran for 7 to 11 cycles, a sample-barcoded 5' primer and a J-beta primer mix were used. Each cDNA was tagged by a template-switch adaptor containing 12 random nucleotides. No fewer than 3 million CDR3-containing paired-end reads came from each sample. TCRdb reprocessed the 5' RACE reads via MiXCR and lists one record per CDR3 protein. The sample consists of 650,000 to 800,000 distinct CDR3 sequences, roughly 44% of them appearing once. Each donor supplied approximately 10 milliliters of peripheral blood. PBMCs were isolated at a quantity of at least 7 million per sample. V shed 5 bases and J shed 3 bases, with 5 bases lying between them. This CDR3 region has 11 residues.

The clonotype was recovered from a man in his sixties in good health. Sequencing was done on a sample of blood. This rearrangement joins TRBV12-3 or TRBV12-4 to TRBJ2-7, with D unclear. CDR3 sequence (DNA): TGTGCCAGCAGTGCCGTCTACGAGCAGTACTTC. Translating it yields CASSAVYEQYF.